The 24 T cell receptor beta chains in this list originate from one sample, sequenced in a study of shared clonotypes between healthy human individuals. Sequencing was performed with immunoSEQ multiplex PCR; in TCRdb, only in-frame clones are kept and a portion is missing. The sample consists of under 600,000 clones, 90% to 96% of them appearing once. Sequenced: naive CD4+ T cells sorted from blood. The subset is: CD45RA+ positively selected. These receptors were obtained from a woman in her 30s in good health.

V gene TRBV6-6 combines with J gene TRBJ2-3; D may be TRBD2 (6 bases). Germline V gene data show CDR1 as MNHNY and CDR2 as SVGAGI (reference sequence). V gave up 10 bases and J gave up 0 bases, with 14 bases separating them. The CDR3 extends over 14 amino acids. CDR3 residues: CAIGSGVSTDTQYF. The CDR3 coding sequence is TGTGCCATCGGGAGTGGGGTGAGCACAGATACGCAGTATTTT.

The chain couples TRBV19 to TRBJ2-2; 7 nucleotides line up with TRBD2. The V gene end was trimmed by 4 bases and the J gene end by 2 bases; junction bases not matched to a gene: 1. CDR1 LNHDA and CDR2 SQIVND come from the germline V gene (reference sequence). CDR3 length: 14 amino acids. Written as DNA, the CDR3 is TGTGCCAGTAGTACTAGCGGCAACACCGGGGAGCTGTTTTTT. Translated: CASSTSGNTGELFF.

This chain joins TRBV5-1 and TRBJ1-1; no definite D call. The germline V gene encodes CDR1 SGHRS and CDR2 YFSETQ. V was cut by 4 bases and J by 4 bases, with 5 bases left in between. The CDR3 covers 11 residues. The CDR3 DNA is TGCGCCAGCAGCGGTGGCACTGAAGCTTTCTTT. This encodes CASSGGTEAFF.

This chain links TRBV5-1 with TRBJ2-5, with TRBD2 identical over 7 bases. V dropped 4 bases and J dropped 2; count of bases not matched to a gene: 11. This CDR3 is 16 amino acids long. Germline CDR1 and CDR2: SGHRS and YFSETQ. The CDR3 loop reads CASSAVGEGTQETQYF. Here the CDR3 DNA reads TGCGCCAGCAGCGCAGTAGGGGAGGGGACTCAAGAGACCCAGTACTTC.

Points on this clone: The sample contains more than one DNA sequence encoding this CDR3. The chain employs TRBV6-1 and TRBJ1-1; TRBD1 matches at 9 bases. CDR3 length: 13 amino acids. Trimming cost V 8 bases and J 5 bases; bases outside gene matches: 6. CDR1 is MNHNS, CDR2 SASEGT, per germline. The chain's CDR3 is CASSGQGNTEAFF. DNA for the CDR3: TGTGCCAGCTCGGGACAGGGAAATACTGAAGCTTTCTTT.

The genes are TRBV27 and TRBJ2-7; possible D gene TRBD2, 6 bases. V shed 5 bases and J shed 5 bases, with 25 bases lying between them. CDR1 is MNHEY, CDR2 SMNVEV, per germline (reference sequence). This CDR3 is 17 amino acids long. CDR3 sequence: CASSLHGTFGLEDEQYF. The DNA for the CDR3 is TGTGCCAGCAGTCTCCACGGGACTTTCGGGCTGGAGGACGAGCAGTACTTC.

The chain has TRBV28 and TRBJ2-1; perhaps D is TRBD1 or TRBD2 (6 bases each). The germline V and J ends were trimmed by 5 bases and 7 bases, with 18 bases remaining between them. Germline assignment: CDR1 MDHEN and CDR2 SYDVKM. The CDR3 runs to 15 residues. The CDR3 loop is CASSRLNREANEQFF. For the CDR3, the DNA is TGTGCCAGCAGTAGACTCAACAGGGAGGCGAATGAGCAGTTCTTC. Based on the CDR3 plus reference TRBV28 and TRBJ2-1, the full variable domain is DVKVTQSSRYLVKRTGEKVFLECVQDMDHENMFWYRQDPGLGLRLIYFSYDVKMKEKGDIPEGYSVSREKKERFSLILESASTNQTSMYLCASSRLNREANEQFFGPGTRLTVL.

The rearrangement links TRBV11-2 to TRBJ2-7; 7 bases align to TRBD2. This CDR3 is built from 15 residues. The J segment lost 1 base and the V segment lost 3 bases, leaving 6 bases of the junction unmatched. Germline V gene lookup returns CDR1 SGHAT and CDR2 FQNNGV. The CDR3 bases are TGTGCCAGCAGCTTCCTACCTAGCGGTTCCTACGAGCAGTACTTC. Translation gives CASSFLPSGSYEQYF.

This clone appeared once. This chain connects TRBV10-3 to TRBJ1-6; D remains unclear. The CDR3 totals 16 residues. The germline CDR1 and CDR2 sequences are ENHRY and SYGVKD. V was cut by 0 bases and J by 9 bases, with 15 bases left in between. The CDR3 loop is CAISESFGVSSSPLHF. CDR3 sequence (DNA): TGTGCCATCAGTGAGTCGTTTGGGGTCTCGAGTTCACCCCTCCACTTT.

This sequence joins TRBV7-2 and TRBJ2-5; 12 nucleotides line up with TRBD2. The germline V gene has CDR1 SGHTA and CDR2 FQGNSA. This CDR3 comprises 17 residues. The V gene end was trimmed by 5 bases and the J gene end by 4 bases; junction bases not matched to a gene: 11. This CDR3 is CASSPPGASGRVETQYF. CDR3 bases: TGTGCCAGCAGCCCCCCGGGGGCTAGCGGGAGGGTAGAGACCCAGTACTTC.

This rearrangement joins TRBV2 to TRBJ2-7; 8 bases agree with TRBD1. Germline CDR1 reads SNHLY; CDR2 reads FYNNEI. The CDR3 extends over 14 amino acids. The V gene end was trimmed by 5 bases and the J gene end by 7 bases; junction bases not matched to a gene: 10. For the CDR3, the DNA is TGTGCCAGCAGTCCCGGACAGGGATCTCGTGAGCAGTACTTC. It yields the protein CASSPGQGSREQYF.

The rearrangement links TRBV5-1 to TRBJ1-2; the D gene is possibly TRBD1 (5 bases). V was trimmed by 0 bases and J by 7 bases, leaving 16 bases between them. CDR3 length: 15 amino acids. The germline gives CDR1 SGHRS, CDR2 YFSETQ. CDR3 protein: CASSLGYEGKLGYTF. In DNA form, the CDR3 reads TGCGCCAGCAGCTTGGGGTATGAGGGGAAGCTTGGCTACACCTTC.

The genes are TRBV5-4 and TRBJ2-3; 12 bases are a match to TRBD2. The germline V gene encodes CDR1 SGHNT and CDR2 YYREEE (reference sequence). Unmatched junction bases numbered 9, after V lost 0 bases and J lost 7 bases. CDR3 length: 17 residues. Here the CDR3 DNA reads TGTGCCAGCAGCTTGGACCCGACTAGCGGGAGTATTAATACGCAGTATTTT. Residues: CASSLDPTSGSINTQYF.

The chain has TRBV28 and TRBJ2-7; unclear D gene. Trimming pared 6 bases from V and 3 bases from J, leaving 12 bases between. From germline, CDR1 is MDHEN and CDR2 SYDVKM. The CDR3 length is 13 residues. CDR3 residues: CASRSGPGYEQYF. DNA of the CDR3: TGTGCCAGCAGGTCTGGGCCGGGCTACGAGCAGTACTTC. Drawing the rest from reference TRBV28 and TRBJ2-7, the complete variable domain is DVKVTQSSRYLVKRTGEKVFLECVQDMDHENMFWYRQDPGLGLRLIYFSYDVKMKEKGDIPEGYSVSREKKERFSLILESASTNQTSMYLCASRSGPGYEQYFGPGTRLTVT.

This clone was seen only once. This chain connects TRBV2 to TRBJ2-6; no clear D. The V and J ends lost 5 bases and 0 bases respectively, with 8 bases between them. Germline assignment: CDR1 SNHLY and CDR2 FYNNEI. The CDR3 loop spans 15 amino acids. In DNA, the CDR3 is TGTGCCAGCAGTCTACGGAACTCTGGGGCCAACGTCCTGACTTTC. Amino acids: CASSLRNSGANVLTF.

The V call is TRBV5-1, the J call TRBJ1-4; no definite D call. The V and J ends lost 3 bases and 5 bases respectively, with 11 bases between them. This CDR3 spans 14 amino acids. CDR1 and CDR2 from the germline V gene are SGHRS and YFSETQ. The CDR3 region has the DNA TGCGCCAGCAGCTCCCGGACTGGGAATGAAAAACTGTTTTTT. Protein: CASSSRTGNEKLFF.

The chain has TRBV20-1 and TRBJ1-1; D is undetermined. The CDR3 totals 11 residues. The V end was cut by 1 base, the J end by 10 bases, with 10 bases between. Germline V CDR1 and CDR2: DFQATT, SNEGSKA (reference sequence). CDR3 protein: CSARGGTGAFF. The CDR3 region has the DNA TGCAGTGCTAGAGGAGGCACGGGAGCTTTCTTT.

In this sample, this clone turned up once. The chain recombines TRBV13 with TRBJ2-1; no firm D call. CDR1 PRHDT and CDR2 FYEKMQ come from the germline V gene (reference sequence). V was trimmed by 5 bases and J by 10 bases, leaving 18 bases between them. The CDR3 has 14 amino acids. The DNA for the CDR3 is TGTGCCAGCAGCGGGAAAATCTTACCTAGGGAGCAGTTCTTC. Translating it yields CASSGKILPREQFF.

The CDR3 DNA follows: TGCGCCAGCAACGAAGGGGAGAATCAGCCCCAGCATTTT. This encodes CASNEGENQPQHF. The V gene is TRBV10-1, the J gene TRBJ1-5; D perhaps matches TRBD1 (5 bases). The germline gives CDR1 WNHNN, CDR2 SYGVQD (reference sequence). V dropped 7 bases and J dropped 4 bases, with 11 bases sitting between them. The CDR3 is 13 residues long.

The J gene is TRBJ2-7, the V gene TRBV30; either TRBD1 or TRBD2 may fit D (5 bases each). V lost 2 bases, J lost 4 bases, and 30 bases lay in between. The CDR3 sequence is 19 residues long. CDR1 and CDR2 (germline): GTSNPN, SVGIG (reference sequence). The CDR3 protein is CAWSSRVSFFPLEGYEQYF. CDR3 DNA sequence: TGTGCCTGGAGTAGCAGGGTATCGTTTTTCCCCCTTGAGGGATACGAGCAGTACTTC.

J is TRBJ2-7 and V is TRBV11-3; 8 bases agree with TRBD1. This CDR3 contains 14 residues. V trimming: 5 bases; J trimming: 6 bases; junction bases outside the gene matches: 9. The germline gives CDR1 SGHNT, CDR2 YENEEA. CDR3 in DNA: TGTGCCAGCAGCGCACAGGGGGAAGGGGGCGAGCAGTACTTC. Translation gives CASSAQGEGGEQYF.

This chain's CDR3 is CASSSSQGSGRKYNEQFF. CDR3 DNA: TGTGCCAGCAGCTCATCTCAGGGTAGCGGGAGGAAGTACAATGAGCAGTTCTTC. The chain is built from TRBV11-1 and TRBJ2-1; 10 bases are shared with TRBD2. CDR3 length: 18 amino acids. Germline V gene sequence: CDR1 SGHAT, CDR2 FQDESV (reference sequence). V trimming: 4 bases; J trimming: 4 bases; junction bases outside the gene matches: 13.

The chain is built from TRBV28 and TRBJ2-7, with D perhaps being TRBD1 or TRBD2 (5 bases each). The CDR3 loop spans 14 amino acids. The germline CDR1 and CDR2 sequences are MDHEN and SYDVKM. V was trimmed by 7 bases and J by 2 bases, leaving 15 bases between them. Written as DNA, the CDR3 is TGTGCCAGCATCTATGGGGGTGGGACCTACGAGCAGTACTTC. Its translation: CASIYGGGTYEQYF.

V usage is TRBV20-1 and J usage is TRBJ1-2; D is ambiguous. CDR3 length: 10 amino acids. The V gene's germline CDR1 is DFQATT and CDR2 SNEGSKA (reference sequence). Trimming shortened V by 7 bases and J by 8 bases, and 11 bases separated the two germline ends. For the CDR3, the DNA is TGCAGTGTTCTAACGCGGGGCTACACCTTC. This codes for CSVLTRGYTF.